The 19 T cell receptor beta chains given below trace back to one sample, sequenced in a study of PD-1 blockade in classical Hodgkin lymphoma. Relapse after autologous stem cell transplantation occurred in every patient, and brentuximab vedotin exposure varied. The authors purified CD4+ T cells from thawed PBMCs by magnetic negative selection. Repertoires were generated with immunoSEQ multiplex PCR, while TCRdb's copy carries only in-frame clones and drops some. The sample includes tens of thousands of clones, approximately 83% of them seen just once. The sample consisted of CD4+ T cells from blood, taken at baseline. These receptors all come from a human donor with classical Hodgkin lymphoma.

V and J are TRBV11-2 and TRBJ2-2; 9 positions agree with TRBD1. The CDR3 totals 17 residues. Germline-derived CDR1 and CDR2 are SGHAT and FQNNGV. The V segment lost 0 bases and the J segment 8 bases; nucleotides outside the gene matches: 10. CDR3 sequence reads: CASSLDRGTGRFGELFF. The CDR3 DNA reads TGTGCCAGCAGCTTAGATCGCGGGACAGGGCGTTTTGGGGAGCTGTTTTTT.

Here the CDR3 DNA reads TGTGCCAGCAGCTTAGGGGGGACGGGGGAAAATGGCTACACCTTC. Residues: CASSLGGTGENGYTF. J is TRBJ1-2 and V is TRBV7-2; maybe TRBD1 (5 bases). CDR1 SGHTA and CDR2 FQGNSA come from the germline V gene. V was cut by 1 base and J by 6 bases, with 15 bases left in between. The CDR3 sequence is 15 residues long. Variable domain in full (rest from reference TRBV7-2 and TRBJ1-2): GAGVSQSPSNKVTEKGKDVELRCDPISGHTALYWYRQSLGQGLEFLIYFQGNSAPDKSGLPSDRFSAERTGGSVSTLTIQRTQQEDSAVYLCASSLGGTGENGYTFGSGTRLTVV.

The chain carries TRBV25-1 and TRBJ1-2; maybe TRBD1 (5 bases). Germline V gene sequence: CDR1 MGHDK, CDR2 SYGVNS. Trimming shortened V by 2 bases and J by 7 bases, and 17 bases separated the two germline ends. This CDR3 is built from 15 residues. The CDR3 spells CASSELAGRGSGYTF. In nucleotides, the CDR3 is TGTGCCAGCAGTGAACTAGCGGGTCGGGGGTCTGGCTACACCTTC.

V is TRBV5-4 and J is TRBJ2-3; 14 bases are shared with TRBD2. The germline V gene has CDR1 SGHNT and CDR2 YYREEE (reference sequence). The CDR3 runs to 15 residues. With V trimmed by 4 bases and J by 7 bases, 5 bases remained unmatched. CDR3 loop: CASSRGLAGGNTQYF. In nucleotides, the CDR3 is TGTGCCAGCAGCCGTGGACTAGCGGGAGGTAATACGCAGTATTTT.

This clone is a singleton in its sample. This chain links TRBV18 with TRBJ2-5; D gene ambiguous. Trimming removed 5 bases from V and 4 bases from J, with 8 bases in between. The CDR3 consists of 12 residues. Per germline, CDR1 KGHSH and CDR2 LQKENI. DNA for the CDR3: TGTGCCAGCTCATACTATACAGAGACCCAGTACTTC. Its protein product is CASSYYTETQYF.

The chain recombines TRBV6-1 with TRBJ1-1; the D is unclear. Per germline, CDR1 MNHNS and CDR2 SASEGT. V was pared by 7 bases and J by 3 bases, with 9 bases between. The CDR3 loop spans 12 amino acids. The CDR3 reads CASTTRDTEAFF. The CDR3 DNA follows: TGTGCCAGCACGACGAGGGACACTGAAGCTTTCTTT.

V and J are TRBV23-1 and TRBJ2-1; no clear D gene. TRBV23-1 is designated an ORF whose function remains uncertain. This CDR3 has 16 residues. Trimming removed 0 bases from V and 8 bases from J, with 17 bases in between. The CDR3 region is CASSQSMTGLRDEQFF. The CDR3 DNA reads as TGCGCCAGCAGTCAATCAATGACGGGCCTACGGGATGAGCAGTTCTTC.

In its sample, this clone was seen a few times. CDR3 in amino acids: CASSFYRETEAFF. As DNA, the CDR3 is TGTGCCAGCAGCTTTTACAGGGAAACTGAAGCTTTCTTT. This sequence joins TRBV7-2 and TRBJ1-1; perhaps TRBD1 as D (6 bases). The CDR3 totals 13 residues. Per the germline V gene, CDR1 is SGHTA and CDR2 is FQGNSA. V lost 3 bases, J lost 5 bases, and 10 bases lay in between.

This chain uses TRBV7-8 with TRBJ2-2; D possibly uses TRBD1 or TRBD2 (6 bases each). The CDR3 runs to 15 residues. Germline V gene data show CDR1 as SGHVS and CDR2 as FQNEAQ. Trimming left V 5 bases short and J 5 bases short, with 15 bases between. The chain's CDR3 is CASSRWGAQTGELFF. The CDR3 DNA follows: TGTGCCAGCAGCCGATGGGGGGCGCAGACCGGGGAGCTGTTTTTT.

The chain combines TRBV4-2 with TRBJ1-2; 9 bases line up with TRBD1. With V trimmed by 1 base and J by 3 bases, 6 bases remained unmatched. Germline assignment: CDR1 LGHNA and CDR2 YNFKEQ. The length of the CDR3 is 16 residues. The CDR3 protein is CASSQAGTGGDYGYTF. DNA for the CDR3: TGTGCCAGCAGCCAAGCCGGAACAGGGGGCGACTATGGCTACACCTTC.

This clone was picked up one time. The chain uses TRBV5-6 and TRBJ2-1, with TRBD1 identical over 8 bases. CDR1 is SGHDT and CDR2 is YYEEEE in the germline V gene. V gave up 4 bases and J gave up 8 bases; unmatched junction bases: 14. The CDR3 is made up of 16 amino acids. The CDR3 nucleotides read TGTGCCAGCAGCCCTAGGGTGGTCAGGGGGCTAGATGAGCAGTTCTTC. It translates to CASSPRVVRGLDEQFF. Combining the CDR3 with reference TRBV5-6 and TRBJ2-1 gives the whole variable domain DAGVTQSPTHLIKTRGQQVTLRCSPKSGHDTVSWYQQALGQGPQFIFQYYEEEERQRGNFPDRFSGHQFPNYSSELNVNALLLGDSALYLCASSPRVVRGLDEQFFGPGTRLTVL.

The chain links TRBV5-6 to TRBJ1-1; a weak D match, TRBD1 (6 bases). Germline V gene data show CDR1 as SGHDT and CDR2 as YYEEEE. The CDR3 spans 15 residues. Deletions cut 5 bases from V and 0 bases from J, with 14 bases between. In DNA, the CDR3 is TGTGCCAGCAGGCTGGACAGACTCCTGAACACTGAAGCTTTCTTT. This sequence encodes CASRLDRLLNTEAFF.

The V call is TRBV27, the J call TRBJ1-5; D is unclear. Germline V gives CDR1 MNHEY, CDR2 SMNVEV (reference sequence). The CDR3 totals 15 residues. The V gene lost 3 bases and the J gene lost 0 bases, with 9 bases spanning the gap. The CDR3 DNA reads as TGTGCCAGCAGTTTCGGAGGGTATAGCAATCAGCCCCAGCATTTT. Amino acids: CASSFGGYSNQPQHF.

The chain uses TRBV20-1 and TRBJ2-1; D gene uncertain. Germline assignment: CDR1 DFQATT and CDR2 SNEGSKA (reference sequence). The CDR3 runs to 11 residues. V lost 1 base to trimming and J lost 4 bases, with 2 bases between them. The DNA for the CDR3 is TGCAGTGCTAGAGGGTACAATGAGCAGTTCTTC. This translates into CSARGYNEQFF.

The chain uses TRBV5-1 and TRBJ1-1; D gene unclear. This CDR3 region has 14 residues. The V end lost 2 bases, the J end lost 5 bases, and 13 bases lay between the germline ends. CDR1 SGHRS and CDR2 YFSETQ come from the germline V gene. The CDR3 reads CASSFGPPGTEAFF. The DNA for the CDR3 is TGCGCCAGCAGCTTCGGGCCTCCAGGAACTGAAGCTTTCTTT.

This rearrangement joins TRBV7-6 to TRBJ2-2; D gene ambiguous. V lost 4 bases and J 1 base, leaving 4 bases between the germline ends. This CDR3 has 13 residues. Germline loops: CDR1 SGHVS, CDR2 FNYEAQ. CDR3 amino acids: CASSSVNTGELFF. As DNA, the CDR3 is TGTGCCAGCAGCTCCGTGAACACCGGGGAGCTGTTTTTT.

The J gene is TRBJ2-5, the V gene TRBV5-1; TRBD1 matches 9 bases. V shed 3 bases, J shed 2 bases, and the junction held 2 bases outside the gene matches. Germline V gene lookup returns CDR1 SGHRS and CDR2 YFSETQ. The CDR3 runs 14 residues. The DNA of the CDR3 is TGCGCCAGCAGCTGGGACAGGGCACAAGAGACCCAGTACTTC. Its protein is CASSWDRAQETQYF. The full variable domain, with the rest looked up from reference TRBV5-1 and TRBJ2-5, is KAGVTQTPRYLIKTRGQQVTLSCSPISGHRSVSWYQQTPGQGLQFLFEYFSETQRNKGNFPGRFSGRQFSNSRSEMNVSTLELGDSALYLCASSWDRAQETQYFGPGTRLLVL.

The V gene is TRBV5-1, the J gene TRBJ1-6; a weak D match, TRBD1 (5 bases). Trimming removed 4 bases from V and 10 bases from J, with 12 bases in between. Germline V gives CDR1 SGHRS, CDR2 YFSETQ. This CDR3 region has 13 residues. CDR3: CASSGAEESPLHF. In nucleotides, the CDR3 is TGCGCCAGCAGCGGGGCAGAGGAATCACCCCTCCACTTT.

This chain uses TRBV9 with TRBJ1-4; 7 bases align to TRBD1. V dropped 2 bases and J dropped 6; count of bases not matched to a gene: 7. The CDR3 sequence is 15 residues long. Germline assignment: CDR1 SGDLS and CDR2 YYNGEE. As DNA, the CDR3 is TGTGCCAGCAGCGTCGAGGCAGGGGGTTATGAAAAACTGTTTTTT. As protein: CASSVEAGGYEKLFF.